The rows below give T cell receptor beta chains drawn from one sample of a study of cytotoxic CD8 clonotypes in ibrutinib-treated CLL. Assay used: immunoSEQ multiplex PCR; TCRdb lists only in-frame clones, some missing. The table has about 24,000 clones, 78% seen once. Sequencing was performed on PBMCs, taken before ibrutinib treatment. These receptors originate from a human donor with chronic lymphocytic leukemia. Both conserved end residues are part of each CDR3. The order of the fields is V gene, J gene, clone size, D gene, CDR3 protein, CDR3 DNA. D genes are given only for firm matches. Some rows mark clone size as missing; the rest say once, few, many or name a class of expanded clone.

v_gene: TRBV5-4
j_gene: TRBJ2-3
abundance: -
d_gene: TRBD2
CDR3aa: CASSHEREDSVF
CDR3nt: TGTGCCAGCAGCCACGAGCGGGAGGACTCTGTTTTT

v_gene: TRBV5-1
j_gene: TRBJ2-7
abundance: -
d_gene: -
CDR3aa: CASSWDTGSYEQYF
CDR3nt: TGCGCCAGCAGCTGGGACACCGGCTCCTACGAGCAGTACTTC

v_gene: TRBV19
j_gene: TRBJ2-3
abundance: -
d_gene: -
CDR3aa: CASSGRTLDLTDTQYF
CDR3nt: TGTGCCAGTAGTGGCAGGACCCTCGATCTCACAGATACGCAGTATTTT

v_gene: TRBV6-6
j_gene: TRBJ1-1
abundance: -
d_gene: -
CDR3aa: CASSYSVTEAFF
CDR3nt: TGTGCCAGCAGTTATAGTGTTACTGAAGCTTTCTTT

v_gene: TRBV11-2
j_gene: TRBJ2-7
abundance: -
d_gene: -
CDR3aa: CASSLSPYEQYF
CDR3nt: TGTGCCAGCAGCTTATCCCCCTACGAGCAGTACTTC

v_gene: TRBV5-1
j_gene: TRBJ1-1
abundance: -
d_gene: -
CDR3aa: CASSLTTGGNTEAFF
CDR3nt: TGCGCCAGCAGTCTTACCACAGGCGGTAACACTGAAGCTTTCTTT

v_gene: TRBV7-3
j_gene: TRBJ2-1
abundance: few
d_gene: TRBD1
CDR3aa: CASSLGTGGMDEQFF
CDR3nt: TGTGCCAGCAGCTTAGGGACAGGGGGAATGGATGAGCAGTTCTTC

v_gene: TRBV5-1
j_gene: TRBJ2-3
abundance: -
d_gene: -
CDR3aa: CASSLATVTDTQYF
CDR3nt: TGCGCCAGCAGCTTGGCGACAGTCACAGATACGCAGTATTTT

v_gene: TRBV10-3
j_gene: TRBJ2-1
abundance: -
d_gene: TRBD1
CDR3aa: CAIRITGGEQFF
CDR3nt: TGTGCCATCAGGATTACAGGGGGCGAGCAGTTCTTC

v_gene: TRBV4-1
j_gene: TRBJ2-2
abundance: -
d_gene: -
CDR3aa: CASSHANRDVRRELFF
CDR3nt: TGCGCCAGCAGCCACGCCAATCGGGATGTGCGCCGGGAGCTGTTTTTT

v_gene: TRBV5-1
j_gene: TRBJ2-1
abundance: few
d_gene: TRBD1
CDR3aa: CASSPGTGTVYYNEQFF
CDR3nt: TGCGCCAGCAGCCCCGGGACAGGGACAGTGTACTACAATGAGCAGTTCTTC

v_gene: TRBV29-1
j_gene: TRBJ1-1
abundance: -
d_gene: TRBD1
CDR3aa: CSAIGGQGVGTEAFF
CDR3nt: TGCAGCGCTATAGGGGGACAGGGGGTGGGGACTGAAGCTTTCTTT

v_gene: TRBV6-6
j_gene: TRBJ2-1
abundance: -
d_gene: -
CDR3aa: CASSSLVSSSYNEQFF
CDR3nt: TGTGCCAGCAGTAGTCTAGTCTCCAGCTCCTACAATGAGCAGTTCTTC

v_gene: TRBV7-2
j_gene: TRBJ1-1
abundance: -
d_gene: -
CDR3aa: CASSPVATAFFTEAFF
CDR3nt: TGTGCCAGCAGCCCCGTCGCGACAGCTTTTTTCACTGAAGCTTTCTTT

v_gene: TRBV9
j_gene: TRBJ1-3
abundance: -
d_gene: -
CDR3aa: CASSVEGTSGNTIYF
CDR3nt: TGTGCCAGCAGCGTAGAAGGCACCTCTGGAAACACCATATATTTT